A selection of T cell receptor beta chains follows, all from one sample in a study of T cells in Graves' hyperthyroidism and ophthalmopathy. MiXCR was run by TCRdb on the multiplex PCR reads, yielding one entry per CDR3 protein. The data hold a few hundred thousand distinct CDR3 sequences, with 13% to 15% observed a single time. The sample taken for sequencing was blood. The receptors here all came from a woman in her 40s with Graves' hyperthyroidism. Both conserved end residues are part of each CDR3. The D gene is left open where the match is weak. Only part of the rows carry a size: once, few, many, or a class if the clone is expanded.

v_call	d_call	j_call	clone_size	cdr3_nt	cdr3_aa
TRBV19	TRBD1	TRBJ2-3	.	TGTGCCAGTAGTGTCGACAGGGACACAGATACGCAGTATTTT	CASSVDRDTDTQYF
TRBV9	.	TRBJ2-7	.	TGTGCCAGCAGCCCAGACGAGGGAACCTACGAGCAGTACTTC	CASSPDEGTYEQYF
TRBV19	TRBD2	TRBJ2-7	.	TGTGCCAGTAGTACGTTTAGCGGGAGGGCCGCGTACGAGCAGTACTTC	CASSTFSGRAAYEQYF
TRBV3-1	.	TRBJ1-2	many	TGTGCCAGCAGCCTCCGGGAGGGCAGTGGCTACACCTTC	CASSLREGSGYTF
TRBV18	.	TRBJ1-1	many	TGTGCCAGCTCCCTCACAAACGGATTGAACACTGAAGCTTTCTTT	CASSLTNGLNTEAFF
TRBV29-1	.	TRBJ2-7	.	TGCAGCGTTGGGGTGGGGGGCAGGGAGCAGTACTTC	CSVGVGGREQYF
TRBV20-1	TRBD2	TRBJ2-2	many	TGCAGTGCTAGAGATATAGTGGGAGGGCAGAGCGGGGAGCTGTTTTTT	CSARDIVGGQSGELFF
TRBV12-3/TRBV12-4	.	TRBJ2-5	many	TGTGCCAGCAGTTTCGGCACGTACTCAGAGACCCAGTACTTC	CASSFGTYSETQYF
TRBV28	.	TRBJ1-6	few	TGTGCCAGCAGCAAAGGTAGGAGCGGCTCCTATAATTCACCCCTCCACTTT	CASSKGRSGSYNSPLHF
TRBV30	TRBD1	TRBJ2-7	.	TGTGCCTGGAGTGGCGGACAGGGAACAGTCTACGAGCAGTACTTC	CAWSGGQGTVYEQYF
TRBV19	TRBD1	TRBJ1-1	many	TGTGCCAGTAGCACCATCGGACAGGGTAACACTGAAGCTTTCTTT	CASSTIGQGNTEAFF
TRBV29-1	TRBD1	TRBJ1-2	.	TGCAGCGTGGGGGGACAGGGAAGAAATGGCTACACCTTC	CSVGGQGRNGYTF
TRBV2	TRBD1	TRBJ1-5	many	TGTGCCAGCAGGAACGGACAGGGGGTAGTTCAGCCCCAGCATTTT	CASRNGQGVVQPQHF
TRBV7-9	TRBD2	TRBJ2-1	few	TGTGCCAGCAGCTCATCCAGCGGGAGGCTGAATGAGCAGTTCTTC	CASSSSSGRLNEQFF
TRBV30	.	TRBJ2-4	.	TGTGCCTGGAGTGTAGGGATAGTAGCCAAAAACATTCAGTACTTC	CAWSVGIVAKNIQYF
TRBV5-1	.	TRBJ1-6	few	TGCGCCAGCAGCCAAGAGAATAATTCACCCCTCCACTTT	CASSQENNSPLHF
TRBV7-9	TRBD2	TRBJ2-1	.	TGTGCCGGCAGCTTGGCTAGCGGGAGCTCCTACAATGAGCAGTTCTTC	CAGSLASGSSYNEQFF
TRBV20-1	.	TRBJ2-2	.	TGCAGTGCTAGTTTTTCGAACACCGGGGAGCTGTTTTTT	CSASFSNTGELFF
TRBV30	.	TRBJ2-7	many	TGTGCCTGGAGTTTGGTCCCTACCTACGAGCAGTACTTC	CAWSLVPTYEQYF
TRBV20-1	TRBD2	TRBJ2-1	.	TGCAGTGCTACTACTAGCGAAGGGTACAATGAGCAGTTCTTC	CSATTSEGYNEQFF
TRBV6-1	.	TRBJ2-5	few	TGTGCCAGCAGTCGGCAGGGGGAGACCCAGTACTTC	CASSRQGETQYF
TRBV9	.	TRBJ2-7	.	TGTGCCAGCAGCGTAACCGGAAGGGGTTCTGCCTACGAGCAGTACTTC	CASSVTGRGSAYEQYF
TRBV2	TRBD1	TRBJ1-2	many	TGTGCCAGCACTGGACAGGGCCCTAACTATGGCTACACCTTC	CASTGQGPNYGYTF
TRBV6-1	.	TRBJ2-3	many	TGTGCCAGCAGTGAATGGGGGTTGGCCACAGATACGCAGTATTTT	CASSEWGLATDTQYF
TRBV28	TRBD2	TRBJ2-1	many	TGTGCCAGCAGTTTAAAGGGACTAGCGGGAAGGTATGAGCAGTTCTTC	CASSLKGLAGRYEQFF
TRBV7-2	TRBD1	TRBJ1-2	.	TGTGCCAGCAGCTCAACCGGGACAGGGGCCTATGGCTACACCTTC	CASSSTGTGAYGYTF
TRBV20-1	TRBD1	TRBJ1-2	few	TGCAGTGCTAGATTAAGGGACAGGGGCTTTCTGGATGGCTACACCTTC	CSARLRDRGFLDGYTF
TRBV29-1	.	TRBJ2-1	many	TGCAGCGTTGCCCTAGGCCATGAGCAGTTCTTC	CSVALGHEQFF
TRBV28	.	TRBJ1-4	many	TGTGCCAGCAACACAGGGCGTCATGAAAAACTGTTTTTT	CASNTGRHEKLFF
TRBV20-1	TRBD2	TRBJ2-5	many	TGCAGTGCTAGAGTCTTTACTAGCGGAGGGGGAGAGACCCAGTACTTC	CSARVFTSGGGETQYF
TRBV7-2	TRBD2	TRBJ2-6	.	TGTGCCAGCAGTCCCTCTGCGCTAGCGGGAGGTTATAGCTCTGGGGCCAACGTCCTGACTTTC	CASSPSALAGGYSSGANVLTF
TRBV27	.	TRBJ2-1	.	TGTGCCAGCAGTTCCACCGGGGCAGGGAATGAGCAGTTCTTC	CASSSTGAGNEQFF
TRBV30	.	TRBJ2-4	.	TGTGCCTGGAACTCTGGGCAGAATAAACTAGCCAAAAACATTCAGTACTTC	CAWNSGQNKLAKNIQYF
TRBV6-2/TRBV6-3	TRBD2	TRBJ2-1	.	TGTGCCAGTGCTGCGAGGGGGATGAGACTAGCGGGAGGCAATGAGCAGTTCTTC	CASAARGMRLAGGNEQFF
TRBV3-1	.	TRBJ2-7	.	TGTGCCAGCAGCCAAGGCCAGACCATTTCCTACGAGCAGTACTTC	CASSQGQTISYEQYF
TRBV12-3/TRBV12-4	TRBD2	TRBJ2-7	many	TGTGCCAGCAGTTTAAGGGGACTAGCGGGCTCCTACGAGCAGTACTTC	CASSLRGLAGSYEQYF
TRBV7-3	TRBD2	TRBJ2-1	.	TGTGCCAGCAGTCACGGCGGGGGGCGTGGGTCCTACAATGAGCAGTTCTTC	CASSHGGGRGSYNEQFF
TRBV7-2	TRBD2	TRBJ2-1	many	TGTGCCAGCAGCCGCCTGGGACTAGCGGGAGACAATGAGCAGTTCTTC	CASSRLGLAGDNEQFF
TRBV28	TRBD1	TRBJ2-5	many	TGTGCCAGCAGTTTATACGGGACAGGTGCCGTAGAGACCCAGTACTTC	CASSLYGTGAVETQYF
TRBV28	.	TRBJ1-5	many	TGTGCCATGTGTGTTAATAGCAATCAGCCCCAGCATTTT	CAMCVNSNQPQHF